The present T cell receptor (beta chain) was sequenced within a study of T cells in Graves' hyperthyroidism and ophthalmopathy. Study-level points and caveats: Most expanded thyroid clonotypes above 0.001 recurred in blood.

What was amplified from RNA transcripts were TCR beta CDR3 regions. RT-PCR in the first round (using the HTBI primer set) targeted the TCR CDR3. In TCRdb, the multiplex PCR reads were re-called with MiXCR into one record per CDR3 protein. Of more than 500,000 distinct CDR3 sequences listed, just over 45% were seen once; the top ten hold around 19%. Reasons for excluding patients were uncontrolled infection, other autoimmune disease, pregnancy or lactation. This clonotype came up once. Its antigen remains unknown. Here the CDR3 omits its conserved ending phenylalanine or tryptophan, so a read error is the likely source. The limits of the CDR3 on the DNA are not certain, so only TCRdb's listed CDR3 is given. This clonotype originated in an adult woman with Graves' disease, either hyperthyroidism or ophthalmopathy (not recorded which). Material for sequencing was peripheral blood or thyroid tissue (not recorded which).

CDR3 sequence: CASSLGGGADR. V and J are TRBV7-9 and TRBJ2-7; the table's D call TRBD1 went unverified against the DNA. In germline, CDR1 is SEHNR, CDR2 FQNEAQ (reference sequence). The CDR3 length is 11 residues, termini included.